This entry describes one T cell receptor beta chain. The antigen is unknown. TCRdb ran MiXCR on the 5' RACE reads and lists one entry per CDR3 protein. The profile shows approximately 65,000 distinct CDR3 sequences, 16% of them singletons. Germline CDR1 is SGHAT and CDR2 is FQNNGV. This CDR3 has 14 amino acids. With 1 base removed from V and 3 bases from J, the gap between germline ends came to 10 bases. The sample is drawn from a study of T-cell memory formation after mild COVID-19. Study conclusions and caveats: Among clones peaking at day 37 in the second wave, SARS-CoV-2 specificity remained unconfirmed. Some SARS-CoV-2-responding clones were already detected in memory before infection.

This chain joins TRBV11-2 and TRBJ2-7; D ambiguous. The sample taken for sequencing was PBMCs or a T cell subset sorted from them (not recorded which). This sequence was found in an adult woman who had mild COVID-19 (a few samples of this study predate the infection). Cell type and time point are not known. CDR3 region: CASSLAPGIYEQYF. CDR3 sequence (DNA): TGTGCCAGCAGCTTAGCTCCAGGCATCTACGAGCAGTACTTC.